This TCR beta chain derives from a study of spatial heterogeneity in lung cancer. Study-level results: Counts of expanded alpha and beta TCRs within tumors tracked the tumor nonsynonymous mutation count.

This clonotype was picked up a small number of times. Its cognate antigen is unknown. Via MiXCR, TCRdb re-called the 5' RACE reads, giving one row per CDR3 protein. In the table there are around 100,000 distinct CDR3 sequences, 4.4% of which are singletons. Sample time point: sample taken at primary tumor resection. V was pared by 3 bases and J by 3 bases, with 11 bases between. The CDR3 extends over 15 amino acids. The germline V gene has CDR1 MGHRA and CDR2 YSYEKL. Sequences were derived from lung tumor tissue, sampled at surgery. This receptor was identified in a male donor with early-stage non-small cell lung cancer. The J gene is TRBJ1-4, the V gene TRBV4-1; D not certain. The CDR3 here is CASSQGREPNEKLFF. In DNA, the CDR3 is TGCGCCAGCAGCCAGGGGAGAGAGCCTAATGAAAAACTGTTTTTT.